Reported below is one T cell receptor beta chain. Authors' processing steps: How many nucleated cells were present was estimated from reference gene primer amplification. Repertoires were generated with immunoSEQ multiplex PCR, while TCRdb's copy carries only in-frame clones and drops some. For V, J and clone size, that table is used; D and trimming come from the DNA. The sample holds more than 150,000 clones, more than 75% seen once. This record belongs to a study of blood T cell repertoires in COVID-19. Study details: Researchers got acute and convalescent COVID-19 samples from the United States, Italy and Spain. In each case, the material was cDNA or gDNA derived from T cells, B-cell-depleted T cells, or PBMCs.

Trimming took 2 bases from V and 0 from J, leaving 16 bases between them. The CDR3 runs to 17 residues. Germline-derived CDR1 and CDR2 are SGHDN and FVKESK. The sample consisted of peripheral blood. V gene TRBV14 combines with J gene TRBJ1-1, with D possibly TRBD1 on 6 matching bases. The receptor comes from a man aged 40-49 years with active or convalescent COVID-19. The CDR3 bases are TGTGCCAGCAGCCAAATCAGGGGCCCACTACTGAACACTGAAGCTTTCTTT. Residues: CASSQIRGPLLNTEAFF.